The subject of this entry is one TCR beta chain. The antigen is not known. The data originate from a study of beta chain features in type 1 diabetes. Only one heparinised blood draw was taken per donor, and its volume averaged roughly 0.12 L. Notes on the study in general: Among patients with Type 1 diabetes, TCRB CDR3s were moderately but significantly shorter in every one of the four CD4+ subsets.

Isolated RNA was reverse transcribed in full, so expressed TCRB transcripts were sequenced. Only in-frame clones appear in the TCRdb table, and some are missing; sequencing was by immunoSEQ multiplex PCR. The table includes 200,000 to 250,000 clones, about 26% detected once. The CDR3 contains 14 residues. The trim removed 6 bases at V and 3 bases at J, leaving 5 bases unmatched. Germline V gene sequence: CDR1 LNHDA, CDR2 SQIVND (reference sequence). The TCR comes from a man aged 25-45 years in good health. The sequenced sample was central memory CD4+ T cells from blood. The chain links TRBV19 to TRBJ2-1; 7 bases line up with TRBD2. The CDR3 region is CASSPSGYYNEQFF. CDR3 nucleotides: TGTGCCAGTAGCCCTAGCGGTTACTACAATGAGCAGTTCTTC.